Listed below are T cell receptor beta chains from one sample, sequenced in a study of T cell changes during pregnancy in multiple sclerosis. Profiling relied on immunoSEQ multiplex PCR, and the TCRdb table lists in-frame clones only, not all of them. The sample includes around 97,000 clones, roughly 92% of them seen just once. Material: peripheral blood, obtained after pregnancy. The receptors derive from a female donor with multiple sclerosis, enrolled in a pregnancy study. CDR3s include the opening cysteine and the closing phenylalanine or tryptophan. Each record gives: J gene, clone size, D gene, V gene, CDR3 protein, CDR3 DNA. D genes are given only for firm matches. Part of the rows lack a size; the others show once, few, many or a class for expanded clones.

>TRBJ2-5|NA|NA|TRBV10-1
CATSNQGLETQYF
TGCGCCACCTCAAATCAGGGGTTGGAGACCCAGTACTTC
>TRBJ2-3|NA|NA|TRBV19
CASSPYDRKAVDTQYF
TGTGCCAGTAGCCCGTACGACAGGAAGGCTGTAGATACGCAGTATTTT
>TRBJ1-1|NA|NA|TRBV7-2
CASSWRRNTEAFF
TGTGCCAGCAGCTGGAGAAGGAACACTGAAGCTTTCTTT
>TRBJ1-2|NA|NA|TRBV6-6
CASNNPGPSTGYTF
TGTGCCAGCAATAACCCTGGGCCTTCCACGGGCTACACCTTC
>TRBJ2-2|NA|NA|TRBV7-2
CASTISYTGELFF
TGTGCCAGCACCATTAGCTACACCGGGGAGCTGTTTTTT
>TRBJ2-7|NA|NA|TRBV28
CASRKRAYEQYF
TGTGCCAGCAGAAAACGGGCCTACGAGCAGTACTTC
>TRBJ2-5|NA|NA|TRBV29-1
CSVDFYETQYF
TGCAGCGTTGATTTTTATGAGACCCAGTACTTC
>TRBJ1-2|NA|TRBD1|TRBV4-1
CASSIMQGGRGYTF
TGCGCCAGCAGCATCATGCAAGGGGGCCGGGGCTACACCTTC
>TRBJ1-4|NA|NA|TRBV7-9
CASSLALGGEKLFF
TGTGCCAGCAGCTTAGCTCTCGGGGGTGAAAAACTGTTTTTT
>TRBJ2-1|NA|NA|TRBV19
CASTRDFSYNEQFF
TGTGCCAGTACCCGGGACTTTTCCTACAATGAGCAGTTCTTC
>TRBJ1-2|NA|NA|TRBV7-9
CASSLTGGYTF
TGTGCCAGCAGCTTGACAGGAGGCTACACCTTC
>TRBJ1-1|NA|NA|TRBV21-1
CASRVSRGGGTEAFF
TGTGCCAGCAGGGTCTCAAGGGGAGGAGGCACTGAAGCTTTCTTT
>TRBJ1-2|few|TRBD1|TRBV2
CASSELPSGTASYGYTF
TGTGCCAGCAGTGAGCTACCCTCCGGGACAGCGAGCTATGGCTACACCTTC
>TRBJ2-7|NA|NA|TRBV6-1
CASPRFRGAEQYF
TGTGCCAGCCCCCGTTTCCGCGGGGCCGAGCAGTACTTC
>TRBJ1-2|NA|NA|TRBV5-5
CASGPQVLGYTF
TGTGCCAGCGGACCACAGGTACTAGGCTACACCTTC
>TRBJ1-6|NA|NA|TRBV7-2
CASSLRQHNSPLHF
TGTGCCAGCAGCTTACGACAGCATAATTCACCCCTCCACTTT
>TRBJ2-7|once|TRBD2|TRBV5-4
CASSLEGTTYEQYF
TGTGCCAGCAGCTTGGAGGGGACTACCTACGAGCAGTACTTC
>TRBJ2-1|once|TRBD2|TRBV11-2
CASRPGLAGPNEQFF
TGTGCCAGCAGACCCGGACTAGCGGGGCCCAATGAGCAGTTCTTC
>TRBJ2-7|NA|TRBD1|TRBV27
CASSFRGTGYSYEQYF
TGTGCCAGCAGTTTCCGCGGGACAGGATATTCCTACGAGCAGTACTTC
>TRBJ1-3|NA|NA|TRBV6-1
CASSSVRVVGNTIYF
TGTGCCAGCAGTTCCGTGAGGGTGGTTGGAAACACCATATATTTT
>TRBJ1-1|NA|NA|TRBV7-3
CASRTAPDTEAFF
TGTGCCAGCAGAACAGCTCCGGACACTGAAGCTTTCTTT
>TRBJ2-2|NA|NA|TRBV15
CATSEGRTELTGELFF
TGTGCCACCAGCGAGGGTCGAACGGAACTGACCGGGGAGCTGTTTTTT
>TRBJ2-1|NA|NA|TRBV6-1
CASSYQGNEQFF
TGTGCCAGCAGTTATCAGGGTAATGAGCAGTTCTTC
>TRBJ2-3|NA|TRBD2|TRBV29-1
CSVEEGGGTSGGALEQYF
TGCAGCGTTGAAGAGGGCGGCGGGACTAGCGGGGGGGCCTTGGAACAGTATTTT
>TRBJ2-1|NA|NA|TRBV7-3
CASSLRRGGNYDEQFF
TGTGCCAGCAGCTTACGTAGGGGGGGCAATTACGATGAGCAGTTCTTC
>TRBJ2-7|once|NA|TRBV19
CASSMDSYEQYF
TGTGCCAGTAGTATGGACAGCTACGAGCAGTACTTC
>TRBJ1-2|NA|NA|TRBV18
CASSPDRMYGYTF
TGTGCCAGCTCACCGGACAGAATGTATGGCTACACCTTC
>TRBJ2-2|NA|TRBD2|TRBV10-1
CASGRTSGSLDTGELFF
TGCGCCAGCGGGAGGACTAGCGGGAGTTTGGACACCGGGGAGCTGTTTTTT
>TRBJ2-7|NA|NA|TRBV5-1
CASSLAGVTVYEQYF
TGCGCCAGCAGCTTGGCCGGCGTCACAGTCTACGAGCAGTACTTC
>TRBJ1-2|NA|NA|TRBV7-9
CASSLAPPGTKGIYGYTF
TGTGCCAGCAGCTTAGCCCCCCCCGGGACAAAAGGCATCTATGGCTACACCTTC
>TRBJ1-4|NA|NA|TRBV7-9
CASSLVLAEKLFF
TGTGCCAGCAGCTTAGTGTTGGCTGAAAAACTGTTTTTT
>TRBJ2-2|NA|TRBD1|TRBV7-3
CASSLLQGGTGELFF
TGTGCCAGCAGCTTACTACAGGGGGGCACCGGGGAGCTGTTTTTT
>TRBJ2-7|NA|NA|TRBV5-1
CASKLGGQTPYEQYF
TGCGCCAGCAAACTTGGGGGCCAGACCCCCTACGAGCAGTACTTC
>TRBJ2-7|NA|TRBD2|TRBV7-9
CASSLESSGRNEQYF
TGTGCCAGCAGCCTAGAATCTAGCGGGAGGAACGAGCAGTACTTC
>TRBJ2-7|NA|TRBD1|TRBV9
CASSVDPGQGYEQYF
TGTGCCAGCAGCGTAGACCCGGGACAGGGGTACGAGCAGTACTTC
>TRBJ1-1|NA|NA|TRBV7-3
CASSLRGGMNTEAFF
TGTGCCAGCAGCTTACGGGGCGGGATGAACACTGAAGCTTTCTTT
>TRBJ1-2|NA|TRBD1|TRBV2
CASSQGAVISGYTF
TGTGCCAGCAGTCAGGGGGCAGTAATTTCGGGCTACACCTTC
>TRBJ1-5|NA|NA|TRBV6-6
CASTTQGSDQPQHF
TGTGCCAGCACCACACAGGGTTCGGATCAGCCCCAGCATTTT
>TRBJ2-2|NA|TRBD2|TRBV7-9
CASSFGGRGLATGELFF
TGTGCCAGCAGCTTCGGGGGTCGGGGACTAGCCACCGGGGAGCTGTTTTTT
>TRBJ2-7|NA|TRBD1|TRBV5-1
CASSLSSTGVKSLYEQYF
TGCGCCAGCAGCTTATCCTCTACAGGGGTAAAATCCCTCTACGAGCAGTACTTC
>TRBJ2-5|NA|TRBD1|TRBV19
CASTRTGLWQETQYF
TGTGCCAGTACCCGGACAGGGTTATGGCAAGAGACCCAGTACTTC
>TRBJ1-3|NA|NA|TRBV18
CASSHLGHQPGSSSGNTIYF
TGTGCCAGCTCACACCTGGGACACCAGCCTGGGTCAAGCTCTGGAAACACCATATATTTT
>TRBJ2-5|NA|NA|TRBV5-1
CASSERGLQETQYF
TGCGCCAGCTCCGAAAGGGGTCTCCAAGAGACCCAGTACTTC
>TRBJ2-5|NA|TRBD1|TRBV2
CASGTGRETQYF
TGTGCCAGCGGGACAGGGCGAGAGACCCAGTACTTC
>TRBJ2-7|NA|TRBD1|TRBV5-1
CASSFTGQIYEQYF
TGCGCCAGCAGCTTTACGGGACAGATCTACGAGCAGTACTTC
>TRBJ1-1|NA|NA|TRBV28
CASSPRALGNTEAFF
TGTGCCAGCAGTCCCAGGGCCTTAGGAAACACTGAAGCTTTCTTT
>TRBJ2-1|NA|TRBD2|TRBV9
CASSVRPTSDPNEQFF
TGTGCCAGCAGCGTACGCCCAACTAGCGATCCCAATGAGCAGTTCTTC
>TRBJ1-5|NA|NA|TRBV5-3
CARSFTGKKYSNQPQHF
TGTGCCAGAAGCTTTACAGGAAAAAAATATAGCAATCAGCCCCAGCATTTT
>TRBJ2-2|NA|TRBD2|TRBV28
CATLWGGANGELFF
TGTGCCACCCTCTGGGGAGGGGCAAACGGGGAGCTGTTTTTT